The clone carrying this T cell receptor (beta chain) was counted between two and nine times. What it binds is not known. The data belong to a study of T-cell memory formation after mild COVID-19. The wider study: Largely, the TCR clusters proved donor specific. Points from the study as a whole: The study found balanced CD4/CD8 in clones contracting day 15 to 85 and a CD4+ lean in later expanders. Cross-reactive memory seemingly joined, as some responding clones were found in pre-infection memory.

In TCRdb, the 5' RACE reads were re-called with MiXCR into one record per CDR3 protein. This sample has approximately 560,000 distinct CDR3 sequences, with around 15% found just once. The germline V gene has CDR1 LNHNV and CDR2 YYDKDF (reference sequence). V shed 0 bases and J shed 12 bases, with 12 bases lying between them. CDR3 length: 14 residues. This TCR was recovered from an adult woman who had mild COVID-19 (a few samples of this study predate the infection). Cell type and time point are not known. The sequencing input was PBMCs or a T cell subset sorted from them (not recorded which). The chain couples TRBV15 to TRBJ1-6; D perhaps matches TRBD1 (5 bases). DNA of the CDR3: TGTGCCACCAGCAGAGATCGGGCCGGGGGACCCCTCCACTTT. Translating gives CATSRDRAGGPLHF.